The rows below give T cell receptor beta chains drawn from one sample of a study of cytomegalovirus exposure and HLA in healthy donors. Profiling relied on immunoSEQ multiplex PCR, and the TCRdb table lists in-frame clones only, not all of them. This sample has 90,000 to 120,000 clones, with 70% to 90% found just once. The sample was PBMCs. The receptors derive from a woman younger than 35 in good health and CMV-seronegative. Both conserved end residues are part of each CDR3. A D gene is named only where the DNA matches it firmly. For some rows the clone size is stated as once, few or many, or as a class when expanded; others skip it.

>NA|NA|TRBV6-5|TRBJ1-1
TGTGCCAGCAGCTCCCTTATGAACACTGAAGCTTTCTTT
CASSSLMNTEAFF
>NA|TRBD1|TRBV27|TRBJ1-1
TGTGCCAGCAGTTTATCTTGGACAGGGATGTACACTGAAGCTTTCTTT
CASSLSWTGMYTEAFF
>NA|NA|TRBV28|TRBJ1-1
TGTGCCAGCAGCGAGGGCTCCGAAGCTTTCTTT
CASSEGSEAFF
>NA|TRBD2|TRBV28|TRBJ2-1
TGTGCCAGCAGTTTTGTAGCGGGGGGGTCAGGCAATGAGCAGTTCTTC
CASSFVAGGSGNEQFF
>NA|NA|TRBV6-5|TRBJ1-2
TGTGCCAGCAGTTACTTTCAGGAGGTTAACTATGGCTACACCTTC
CASSYFQEVNYGYTF
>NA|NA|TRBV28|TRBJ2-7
TGTGCCAGCAGTTTTGAGGGTTTTAGCTCCTACGAGCAGTACTTC
CASSFEGFSSYEQYF
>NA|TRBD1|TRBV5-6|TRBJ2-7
TGTGCCAGCAGCTTACCGGGACAGGGGTACGAGCAGTACTTC
CASSLPGQGYEQYF
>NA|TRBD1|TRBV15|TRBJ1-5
TGTGCCACCAGCAGAACAGGGGTAGGGTTGACCCAGCATTTT
CATSRTGVGLTQHF
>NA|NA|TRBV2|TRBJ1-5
TGTGCCAGCAGTGAACAGGTGCTGAGCAATCAGCCCCAGCATTTT
CASSEQVLSNQPQHF
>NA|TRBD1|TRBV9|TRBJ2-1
TGTGCCAGCAGCGTAGGACAGGGGGGCCCAAATGAGCAGTTCTTC
CASSVGQGGPNEQFF
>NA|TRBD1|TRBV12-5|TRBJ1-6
TGTGCTAGTGGTTTGCCAACGGACAGGGAGGATTCACCCCTCCACTTT
CASGLPTDREDSPLHF
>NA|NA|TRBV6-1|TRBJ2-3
TGTGCCAGCAGTGAAGAGGTAGCCCTCGTCACAGATACGCAGTATTTT
CASSEEVALVTDTQYF
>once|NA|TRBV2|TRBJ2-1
TGTGCCAGCGGTTTAGGCGGAAATGAGCAGTTCTTC
CASGLGGNEQFF
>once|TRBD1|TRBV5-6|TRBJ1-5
TGTGCCAGCAGCCGCGGACAGGGTGTTAATCAGCCCCAGCATTTT
CASSRGQGVNQPQHF
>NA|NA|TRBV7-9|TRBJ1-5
TGTGCCAGCAGCTTAGCGGGGATAGGACAGATGGATCAGCCCCAGCATTTT
CASSLAGIGQMDQPQHF
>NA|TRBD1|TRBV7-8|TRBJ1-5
TGTGCCAGCAGCCCAACAGGGGGCAGCTATCAGCCCCAGCATTTT
CASSPTGGSYQPQHF
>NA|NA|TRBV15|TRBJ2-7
TGTGCCACCAGCAGAGATGGAGGGGGGGTCGCCGAGCAGTACTTC
CATSRDGGGVAEQYF
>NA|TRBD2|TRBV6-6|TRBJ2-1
TGTGCCAGCAGTTACTCTTCCAGCGGGGCCTTTTTTGAGCAGTTCTTC
CASSYSSSGAFFEQFF
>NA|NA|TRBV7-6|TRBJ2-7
TGTGCCAGCAGCTGGAATCCGGGACAAGAGACGTACGACGAGCAGTACTTC
CASSWNPGQETYDEQYF
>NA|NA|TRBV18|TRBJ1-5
TGTGCCAGCTCCGACAGTTTCAATCAGCCCCAGCATTTT
CASSDSFNQPQHF
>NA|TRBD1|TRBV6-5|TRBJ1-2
TGTGCCAGCGGGGACAGGCAGGATGGGAGCTATGGCTACACCTTC
CASGDRQDGSYGYTF
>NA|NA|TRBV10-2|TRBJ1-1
TGCGCCAGCAGTCGACAGGCAGTAGGCACTGAAGCTTTCTTT
CASSRQAVGTEAFF
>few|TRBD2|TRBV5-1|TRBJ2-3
TGCGCCAGCAGCTTGGGGGCTAGCGGGGGGGAAGATACGCAGTATTTT
CASSLGASGGEDTQYF
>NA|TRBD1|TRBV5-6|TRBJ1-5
TGTGCCAGCAGCAAGGAAGCAGGGGGAAGTAATCAGCCCCAGCATTTT
CASSKEAGGSNQPQHF
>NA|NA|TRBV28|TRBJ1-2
TGTGCCAGCAGTTTCTTTAACTATGGCTACACCTTC
CASSFFNYGYTF
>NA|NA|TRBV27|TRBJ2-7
TGTGCCAGCAGTTATATAACCGGGAGTGCCGAGCAGTACTTC
CASSYITGSAEQYF
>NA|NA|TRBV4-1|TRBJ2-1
TGCGCCAGCAGCCAATATAATCGCGTCGATGAGCAGTTCTTC
CASSQYNRVDEQFF
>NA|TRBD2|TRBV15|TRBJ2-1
TGTGCCACCAGCAGAGAGCGAGCGGGGAATTTCTTAGGCTACAATGAGCAGTTCTTC
CATSRERAGNFLGYNEQFF
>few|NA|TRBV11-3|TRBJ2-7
TGTGCCAGCAGCTTAGTTTCGTCGAGCGAGCAGTACTTC
CASSLVSSSEQYF
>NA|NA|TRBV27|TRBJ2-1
TGTGCCAGCAGTCTGGGCCCCCAAGCTAACAATGAGCAGTTCTTC
CASSLGPQANNEQFF
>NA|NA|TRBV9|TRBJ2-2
TGTGCCAGCAGCGTTCAGGGGAACACCGGGGAGCTGTTTTTT
CASSVQGNTGELFF
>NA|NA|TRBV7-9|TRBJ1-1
TGTGCCAGCAGCTTAGTGGCGAACACTGAAGCTTTCTTT
CASSLVANTEAFF
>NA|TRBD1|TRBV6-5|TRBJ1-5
TGTGCCAGCCGACACGGGACAGGCTCAAATCAGCCCCAGCATTTT
CASRHGTGSNQPQHF
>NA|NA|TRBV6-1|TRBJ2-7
TGTGCCAGCAGTGACTTTTTGACAGGATTCTCCTACGAGCAGTACTTC
CASSDFLTGFSYEQYF
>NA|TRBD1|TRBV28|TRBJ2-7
TGTGCCAGCAGTATTGACAGGGCAGCCTACGAGCAGTACTTC
CASSIDRAAYEQYF
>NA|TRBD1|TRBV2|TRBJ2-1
TGTGCCAGCAGTGGGCCCCCCGGGACAGACTACAATGAGCAGTTCTTC
CASSGPPGTDYNEQFF
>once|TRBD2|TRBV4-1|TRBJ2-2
TGCGCCAGCAGCTGGGCGGGGGGCGGGACCGGGGAGCTGTTTTTT
CASSWAGGGTGELFF
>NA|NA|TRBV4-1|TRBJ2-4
TGCGCCAGCAGCCGGGGAGTTCAGGGGGCCAAAAACATTCAGTACTTC
CASSRGVQGAKNIQYF
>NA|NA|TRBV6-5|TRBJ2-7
TGTGCCAGCAGTGCGGGACAGCGATACGAGCAGTACTTC
CASSAGQRYEQYF
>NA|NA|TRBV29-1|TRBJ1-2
TGCAGCGTTGTTGGTTCAGAACCCTATGGCTACACCTTC
CSVVGSEPYGYTF
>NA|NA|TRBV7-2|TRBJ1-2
TGTGCCAGCAGCTTAGACAGGGCTAACTATGGCTACACCTTC
CASSLDRANYGYTF
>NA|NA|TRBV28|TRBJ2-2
TGTGCCAGCATCCCTGGGGGGGGCCCTAACACCGGGGAGCTGTTTTTT
CASIPGGGPNTGELFF
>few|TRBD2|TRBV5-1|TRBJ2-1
TGCGCCAGCAGCGCCCAACTAGCGGGGGGGAAGGACGAGCAGTTCTTC
CASSAQLAGGKDEQFF
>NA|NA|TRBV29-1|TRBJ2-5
TGCAGCGTTGAAGTTGGTCCAGGAACCCAGTACTTC
CSVEVGPGTQYF
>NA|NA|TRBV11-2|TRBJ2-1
TGTGCCAGCAGCTTAGTATACAGGGACTCCTACAATGAGCAGTTCTTC
CASSLVYRDSYNEQFF
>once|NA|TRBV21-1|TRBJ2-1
TGTGCCAGCAGCAAGTATCCGGGGTACCTCGGCTCCTACAATGAGCAGTTCTTC
CASSKYPGYLGSYNEQFF
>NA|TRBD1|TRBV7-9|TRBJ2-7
TGTGCCAGCAGCCGGACAGGTGGAGACTACGAGCAGTACTTC
CASSRTGGDYEQYF
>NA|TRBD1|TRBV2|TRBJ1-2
TGTGCCAGCAGTGAACTGCGTACCGGGACAGGGAACTATGGCTACACCTTC
CASSELRTGTGNYGYTF
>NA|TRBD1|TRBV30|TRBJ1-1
TGTGCCTGGGGGGACAGGAACACTGAAGCTTTCTTT
CAWGDRNTEAFF
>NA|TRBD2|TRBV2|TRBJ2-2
TGTGCCAGCGAGAGCGGGGGGTCAACCGGGGAGCTGTTTTTT
CASESGGSTGELFF
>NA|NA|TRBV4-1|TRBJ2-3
TGCGCCAGCAGCCTTGAGACGGTGGGAGATAGCACAGATACGCAGTATTTT
CASSLETVGDSTDTQYF
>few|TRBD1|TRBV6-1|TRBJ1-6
TGTGCCAGCAGTGTCTACGACAGGGGTGGTTCACCCCTCCACTTT
CASSVYDRGGSPLHF
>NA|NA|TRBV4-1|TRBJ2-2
TGCGCCAGCAGCCTTCTGAGGGGGGGGCCAGCCGGGGAGCTGTTTTTT
CASSLLRGGPAGELFF
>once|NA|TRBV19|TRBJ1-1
TGTGCCAGTAGTATGGAGGGGAGCACTGAAGCTTTCTTT
CASSMEGSTEAFF